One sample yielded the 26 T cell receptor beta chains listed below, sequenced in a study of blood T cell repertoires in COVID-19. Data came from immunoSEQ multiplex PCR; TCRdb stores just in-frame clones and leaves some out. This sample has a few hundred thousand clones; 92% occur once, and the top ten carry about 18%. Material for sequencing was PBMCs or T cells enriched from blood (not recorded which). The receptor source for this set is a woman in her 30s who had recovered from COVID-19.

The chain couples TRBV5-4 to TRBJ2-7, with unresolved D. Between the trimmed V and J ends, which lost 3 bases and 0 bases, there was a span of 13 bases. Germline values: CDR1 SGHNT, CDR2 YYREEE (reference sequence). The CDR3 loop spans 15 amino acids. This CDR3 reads CASSYKARSSYEQYF. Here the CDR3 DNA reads TGTGCCAGCAGCTACAAAGCGAGGAGCTCCTACGAGCAGTACTTC.

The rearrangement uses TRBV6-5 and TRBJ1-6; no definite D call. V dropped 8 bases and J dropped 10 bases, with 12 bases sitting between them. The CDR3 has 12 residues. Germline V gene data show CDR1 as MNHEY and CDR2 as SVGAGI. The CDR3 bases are TGTGCCAGCGGACCGACTAGGTCACCCCTCCACTTT. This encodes CASGPTRSPLHF.

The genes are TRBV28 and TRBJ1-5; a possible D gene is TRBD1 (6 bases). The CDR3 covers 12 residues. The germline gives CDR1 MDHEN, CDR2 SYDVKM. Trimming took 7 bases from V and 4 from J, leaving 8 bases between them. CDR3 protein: CASTQGNQPQHF. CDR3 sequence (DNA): TGTGCCAGCACACAGGGTAATCAGCCCCAGCATTTT.

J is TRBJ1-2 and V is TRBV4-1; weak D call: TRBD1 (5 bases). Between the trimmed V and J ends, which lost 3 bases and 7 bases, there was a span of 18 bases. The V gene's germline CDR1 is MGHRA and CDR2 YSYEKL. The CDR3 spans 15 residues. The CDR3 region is CASSQAGGVQGGYTF. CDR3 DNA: TGCGCCAGCAGCCAGGCTGGGGGGGTGCAGGGTGGCTACACCTTC.

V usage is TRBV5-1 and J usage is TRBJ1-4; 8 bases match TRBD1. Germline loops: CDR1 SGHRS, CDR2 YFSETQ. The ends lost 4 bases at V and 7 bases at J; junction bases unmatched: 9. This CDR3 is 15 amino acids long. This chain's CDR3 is CASSPQGAWGEKLFF. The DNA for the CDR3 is TGCGCCAGCAGCCCCCAGGGGGCATGGGGTGAAAAACTGTTTTTT.

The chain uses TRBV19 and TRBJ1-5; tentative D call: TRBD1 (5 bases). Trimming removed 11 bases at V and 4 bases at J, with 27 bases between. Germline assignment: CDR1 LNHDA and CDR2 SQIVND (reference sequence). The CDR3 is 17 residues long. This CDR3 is CASHTRAGGTGNQPQHF. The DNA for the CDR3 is TGTGCCTCCCACACGCGAGCCGGGGGGACGGGAAATCAGCCCCAGCATTTT.

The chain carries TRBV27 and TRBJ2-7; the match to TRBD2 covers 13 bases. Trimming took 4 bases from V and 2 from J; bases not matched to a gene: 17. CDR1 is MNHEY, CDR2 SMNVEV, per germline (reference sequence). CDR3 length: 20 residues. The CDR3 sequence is CASSSPHFRLAGGPPYEQYF. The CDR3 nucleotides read TGTGCCAGCAGTTCCCCCCACTTCCGACTAGCGGGAGGCCCACCCTACGAGCAGTACTTC.

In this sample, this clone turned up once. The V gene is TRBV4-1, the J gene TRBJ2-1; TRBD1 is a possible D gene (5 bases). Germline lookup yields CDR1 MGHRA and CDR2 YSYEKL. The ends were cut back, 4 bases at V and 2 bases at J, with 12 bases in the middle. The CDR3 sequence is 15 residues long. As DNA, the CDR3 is TGCGCCAGCAGCCCGAGAGACAGCGCCTACAATGAGCAGTTCTTC. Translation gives CASSPRDSAYNEQFF.

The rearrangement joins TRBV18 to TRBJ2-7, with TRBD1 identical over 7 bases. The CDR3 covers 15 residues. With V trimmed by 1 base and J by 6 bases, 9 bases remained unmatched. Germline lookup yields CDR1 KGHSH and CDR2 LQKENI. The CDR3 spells CASSPQGASTLEQYF. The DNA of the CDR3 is TGTGCCAGCTCACCACAGGGGGCATCCACCCTCGAGCAGTACTTC.

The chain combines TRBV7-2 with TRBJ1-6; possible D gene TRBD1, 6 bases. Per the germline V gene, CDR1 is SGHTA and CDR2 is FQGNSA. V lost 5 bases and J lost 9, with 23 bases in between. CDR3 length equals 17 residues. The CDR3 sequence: CASSRNPQGGRPSPLHF. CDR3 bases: TGTGCCAGCAGCCGTAACCCACAGGGTGGGCGCCCTTCACCCCTCCACTTT.

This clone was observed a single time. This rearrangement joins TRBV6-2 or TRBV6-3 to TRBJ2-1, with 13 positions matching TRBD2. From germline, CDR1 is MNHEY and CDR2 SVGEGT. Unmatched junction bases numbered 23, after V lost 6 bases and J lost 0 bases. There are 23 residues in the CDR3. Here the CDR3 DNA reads TGTGCCAGCAGCCCCCATCCGACAGGGGCCCGAAGGACTAGCGGGAGCTCCTACAATGAGCAGTTCTTC. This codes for CASSPHPTGARRTSGSSYNEQFF.

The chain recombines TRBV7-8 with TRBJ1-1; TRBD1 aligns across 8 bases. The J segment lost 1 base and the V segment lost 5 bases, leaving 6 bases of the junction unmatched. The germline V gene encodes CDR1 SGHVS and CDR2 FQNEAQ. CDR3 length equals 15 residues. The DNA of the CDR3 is TGTGCCAGCAGCCCACAGGGGGTGAAGAACACTGAAGCTTTCTTT. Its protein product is CASSPQGVKNTEAFF. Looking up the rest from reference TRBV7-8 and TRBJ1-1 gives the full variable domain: GAGVSQSPRYKVAKRGQDVALRCDPISGHVSLFWYQQALGQGPEFLTYFQNEAQLDKSGLPSDRFFAERPEGSVSTLKIQRTQQEDSAVYLCASSPQGVKNTEAFFGQGTRLTVV.

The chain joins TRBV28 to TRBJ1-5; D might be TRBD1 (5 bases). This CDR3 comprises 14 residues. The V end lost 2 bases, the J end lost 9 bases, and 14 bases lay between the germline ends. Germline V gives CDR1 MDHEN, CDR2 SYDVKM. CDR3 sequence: CASSLGQGKGPQHF. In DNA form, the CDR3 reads TGTGCCAGCAGTTTAGGTCAGGGCAAAGGGCCCCAGCATTTT.

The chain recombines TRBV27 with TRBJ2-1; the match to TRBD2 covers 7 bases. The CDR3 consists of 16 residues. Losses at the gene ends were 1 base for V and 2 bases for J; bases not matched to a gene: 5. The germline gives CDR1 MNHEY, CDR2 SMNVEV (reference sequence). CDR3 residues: CASSLYGGSTYNEQFF. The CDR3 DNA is TGTGCCAGCAGTTTATATGGCGGGAGTACCTACAATGAGCAGTTCTTC.

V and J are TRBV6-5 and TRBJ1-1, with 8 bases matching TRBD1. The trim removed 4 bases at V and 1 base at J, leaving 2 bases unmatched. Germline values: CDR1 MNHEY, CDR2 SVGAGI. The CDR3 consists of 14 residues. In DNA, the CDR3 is TGTGCCAGCAGTTTCGACAGGGGGAACACTGAAGCTTTCTTT. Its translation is CASSFDRGNTEAFF.

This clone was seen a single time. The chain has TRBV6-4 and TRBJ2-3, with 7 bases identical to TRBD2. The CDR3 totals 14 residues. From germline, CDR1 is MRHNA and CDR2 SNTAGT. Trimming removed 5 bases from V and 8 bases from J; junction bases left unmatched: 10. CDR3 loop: CASSQNAGEGTQYF. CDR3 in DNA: TGTGCCAGCAGTCAAAATGCGGGGGAGGGTACGCAGTATTTT.

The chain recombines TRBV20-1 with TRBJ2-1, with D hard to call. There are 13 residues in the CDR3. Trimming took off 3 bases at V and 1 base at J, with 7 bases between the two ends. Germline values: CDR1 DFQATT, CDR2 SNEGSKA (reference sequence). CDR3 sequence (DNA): TGCAGTGCTAGTGATCTATCCTACAATGAGCAGTTCTTC. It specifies CSASDLSYNEQFF.

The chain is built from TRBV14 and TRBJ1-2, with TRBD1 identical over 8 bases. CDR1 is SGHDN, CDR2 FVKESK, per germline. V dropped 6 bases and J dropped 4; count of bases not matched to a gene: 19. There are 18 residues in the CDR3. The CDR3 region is CASSRALGGQGVTYGYTF. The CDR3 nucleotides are TGTGCCAGCAGTCGTGCTCTCGGCGGACAGGGAGTGACCTATGGCTACACCTTC.

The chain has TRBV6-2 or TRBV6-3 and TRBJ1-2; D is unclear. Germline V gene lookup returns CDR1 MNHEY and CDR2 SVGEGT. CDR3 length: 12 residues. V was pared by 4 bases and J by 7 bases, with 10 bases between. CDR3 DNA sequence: TGTGCCAGCAGTTCATCCGGAGGTGGCTACACCTTC. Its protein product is CASSSSGGGYTF.

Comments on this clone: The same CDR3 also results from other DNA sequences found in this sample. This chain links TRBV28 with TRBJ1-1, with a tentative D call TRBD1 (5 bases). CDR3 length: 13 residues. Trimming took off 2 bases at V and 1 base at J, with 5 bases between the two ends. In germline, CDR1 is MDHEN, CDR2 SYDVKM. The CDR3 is CASSLQGNTEAFF. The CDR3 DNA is TGTGCCAGCAGTTTACAGGGGAACACTGAAGCTTTCTTT.

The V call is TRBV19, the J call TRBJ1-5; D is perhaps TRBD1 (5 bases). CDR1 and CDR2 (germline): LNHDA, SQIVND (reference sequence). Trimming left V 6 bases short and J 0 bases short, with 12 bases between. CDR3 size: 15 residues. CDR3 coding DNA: TGTGCCAGTAGCCCCGGGACTCGTAGCAATCAGCCCCAGCATTTT. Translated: CASSPGTRSNQPQHF.

The CDR3, as DNA: TGTGCCAGCAGTGCTGCGGGCATAGATACGCAGTATTTT. It is translated as CASSAAGIDTQYF. The V call is TRBV2, the J call TRBJ2-3; tentatively, D is TRBD2 (5 bases). V was cut by 4 bases and J by 5 bases, with 10 bases left in between. CDR1 is SNHLY and CDR2 is FYNNEI in the germline V gene. This CDR3 has 13 amino acids.

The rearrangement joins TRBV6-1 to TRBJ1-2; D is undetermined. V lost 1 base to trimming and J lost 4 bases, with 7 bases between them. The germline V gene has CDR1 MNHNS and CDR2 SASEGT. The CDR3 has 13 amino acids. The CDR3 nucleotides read TGTGCCAGCAGTGAAGGGCCAGGCTATGGCTACACCTTC. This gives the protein CASSEGPGYGYTF.

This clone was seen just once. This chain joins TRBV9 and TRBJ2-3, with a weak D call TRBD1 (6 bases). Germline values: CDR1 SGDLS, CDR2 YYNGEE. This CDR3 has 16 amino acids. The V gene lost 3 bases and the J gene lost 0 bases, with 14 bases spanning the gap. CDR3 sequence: CASSEGTLASTDTQYF. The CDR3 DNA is TGTGCCAGCAGCGAGGGGACATTAGCTAGCACAGATACGCAGTATTTT. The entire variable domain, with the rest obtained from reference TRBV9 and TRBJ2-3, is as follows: DSGVTQTPKHLITATGQRVTLRCSPRSGDLSVYWYQQSLDQGLQFLIQYYNGEERAKGNILERFSAQQFPDLHSELNLSSLELGDSALYFCASSEGTLASTDTQYFGPGTRLTVL.

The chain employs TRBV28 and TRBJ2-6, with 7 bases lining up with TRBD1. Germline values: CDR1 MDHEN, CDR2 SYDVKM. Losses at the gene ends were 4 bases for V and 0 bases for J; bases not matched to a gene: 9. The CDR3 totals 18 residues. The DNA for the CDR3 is TGTGCCAGCAGTTCTTTGGGACAGAGACTCTCTGGGGCCAACGTCCTGACTTTC. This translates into CASSSLGQRLSGANVLTF.

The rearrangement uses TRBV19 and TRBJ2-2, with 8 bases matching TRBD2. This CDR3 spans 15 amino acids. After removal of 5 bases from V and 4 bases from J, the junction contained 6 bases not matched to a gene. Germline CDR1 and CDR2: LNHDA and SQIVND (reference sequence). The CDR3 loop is CASSPGTRSTGELFF. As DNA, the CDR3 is TGTGCCAGTAGTCCTGGGACTAGATCCACCGGGGAGCTGTTTTTT.